This T cell receptor beta chain stems from a study of PD-1 blockade in classical Hodgkin lymphoma. General study findings and limits: Complete responders possessed baseline diversity comparable to newly diagnosed patients. In newly diagnosed patients, baseline TCR diversity was reportedly below that of healthy donors.

Method: immunoSEQ multiplex PCR; TCRdb's copy keeps in-frame clones and lacks some. This table holds around 2,000 clones, about three quarters found once. CDR3 size: 11 residues. V dropped 0 bases and J dropped 5 bases, with 2 bases sitting between them. Germline CDR1 reads LNHNV; CDR2 reads YYDKDF (reference sequence). On this clone itself: The antigen is unknown.

Brentuximab vedotin exposure varied, and every patient relapsed after autologous stem cell transplantation. Investigators obtained CD8+ T cells from thawed PBMCs by magnetic negative selection. This TCR was recovered from a human donor with classical Hodgkin lymphoma. The sequenced sample was CD8+ T cells from blood, obtained at baseline. The chain recombines TRBV15 with TRBJ2-7; no clear D. The CDR3 loop reads CATSRDDEQYV. The DNA of the CDR3 is TGTGCCACCAGCAGAGATGACGAGCAGTACGTC.